This T cell receptor beta chain was sequenced in a study of T-cell reconstitution after alpha-beta-depleted transplantation in children. Germline values: CDR1 SGHRS, CDR2 YFSETQ. This CDR3 region has 15 residues. Trimming took 5 bases from V and 5 from J; bases not matched to a gene: 8. There are many counts of this clonotype. Antigen unknown. As it was prepared, the TCRbeta library received unique molecular identifiers. MiXCR, applied by TCRdb to the PCR reads, yields one record per CDR3 protein. The profile shows about 200,000 distinct CDR3 sequences, about 7% of them singletons. Study-wide results and caveats: Reports say that about two months after transplant, the alpha-beta T cells came out of several hundred graft clones that had expanded. The origin of high day-60 TCRbeta diversity in some patients lay in surviving recipient T cells and thymic progenitors. After one year, T-cell counts and TCRbeta diversity mostly came from new T cells.

This sequence was found in a boy between 2 and 10 years old with acute lymphoblastic leukemia, due to receive a stem cell transplant. The sequencing here drew on PBMCs, taken before TCRalphabeta/CD19-depleted stem cell transplant. The V call is TRBV5-1, the J call TRBJ2-2; 8 bases line up with TRBD1. CDR3 in amino acids: CASSWDRRRTGELFF. The DNA for the CDR3 is TGCGCCAGCAGTTGGGACAGGAGGAGAACCGGGGAGCTGTTTTTT.